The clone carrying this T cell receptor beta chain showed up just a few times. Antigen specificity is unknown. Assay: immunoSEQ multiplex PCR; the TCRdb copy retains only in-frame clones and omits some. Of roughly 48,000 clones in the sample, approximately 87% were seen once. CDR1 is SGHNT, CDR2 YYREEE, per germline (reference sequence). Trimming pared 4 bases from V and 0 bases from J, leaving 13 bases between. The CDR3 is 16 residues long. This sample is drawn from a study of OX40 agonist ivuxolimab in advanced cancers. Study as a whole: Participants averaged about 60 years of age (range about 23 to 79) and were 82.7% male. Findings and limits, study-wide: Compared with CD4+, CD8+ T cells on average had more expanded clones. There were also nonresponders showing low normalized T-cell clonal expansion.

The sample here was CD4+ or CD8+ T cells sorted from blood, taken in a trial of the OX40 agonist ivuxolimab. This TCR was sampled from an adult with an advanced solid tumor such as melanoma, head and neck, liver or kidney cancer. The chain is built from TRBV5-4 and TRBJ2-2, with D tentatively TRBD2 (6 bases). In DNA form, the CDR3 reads TGTGCCAGCAGCGAAGGGACTCGAACGAACACCGGGGAGCTGTTTTTT. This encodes CASSEGTRTNTGELFF.